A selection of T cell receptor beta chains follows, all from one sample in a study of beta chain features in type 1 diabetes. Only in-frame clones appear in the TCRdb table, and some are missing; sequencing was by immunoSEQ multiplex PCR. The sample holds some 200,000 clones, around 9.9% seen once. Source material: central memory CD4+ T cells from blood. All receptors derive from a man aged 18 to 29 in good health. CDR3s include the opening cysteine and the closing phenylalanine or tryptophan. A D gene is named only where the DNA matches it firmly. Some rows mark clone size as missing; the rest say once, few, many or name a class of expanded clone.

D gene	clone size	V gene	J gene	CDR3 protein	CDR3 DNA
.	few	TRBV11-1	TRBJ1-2	CASSPGSLKGYGYTF	TGTGCCAGCAGCCCCGGGTCCCTTAAAGGCTATGGCTACACCTTC
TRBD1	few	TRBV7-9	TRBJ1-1	CASSLGQGDGFF	TGTGCCAGCAGCTTAGGCCAGGGGGACGGTTTCTTT
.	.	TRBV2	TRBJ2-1	CASSEAGAQAREFF	TGTGCCAGCAGTGAAGCAGGGGCCCAGGCTAGGGAGTTCTTC
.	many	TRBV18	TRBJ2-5	CASSWGETQYF	TGTGCCAGCTCATGGGGGGAGACCCAGTACTTC
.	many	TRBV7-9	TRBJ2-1	CASSLSLASSYNEQFF	TGTGCCAGCAGCTTATCCCTAGCGTCCTCCTACAATGAGCAGTTCTTC
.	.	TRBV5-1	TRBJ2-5	CASSLGSGQETQYF	TGCGCCAGCAGCTTGGGTAGCGGCCAAGAGACCCAGTACTTC
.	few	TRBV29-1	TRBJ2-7	CSAALSYEQYF	TGCAGCGCGGCACTCTCCTACGAGCAGTACTTC
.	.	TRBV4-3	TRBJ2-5	CASSLDRNQETQYF	TGCGCCAGCAGCTTAGATAGAAATCAAGAGACCCAGTACTTC
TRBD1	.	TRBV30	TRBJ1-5	CAWDKGQLLINQPQHF	TGTGCCTGGGACAAGGGACAGCTGTTGATCAATCAGCCCCAGCATTTT
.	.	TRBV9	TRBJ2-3	CASSLQAGGLSTDTQYF	TGTGCCAGCAGCCTCCAAGCCGGGGGGCTGAGCACAGATACGCAGTATTTT
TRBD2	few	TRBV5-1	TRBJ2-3	CASSLHGTSGIKADTQYF	TGCGCCAGCAGCCTCCACGGGACTAGCGGGATTAAGGCAGATACGCAGTATTTT
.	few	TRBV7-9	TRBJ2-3	CASSYLPSTDTQYF	TGTGCCAGCAGCTACCTGCCTAGCACAGATACGCAGTATTTT
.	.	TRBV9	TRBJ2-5	CASSFQVEETQYF	TGTGCCAGCAGCTTCCAAGTGGAAGAGACCCAGTACTTC
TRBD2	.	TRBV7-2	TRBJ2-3	CASSIGLAGGGDTQYF	TGTGCCAGCAGCATCGGACTAGCGGGAGGGGGCGATACGCAGTATTTT
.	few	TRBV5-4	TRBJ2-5	CASSSGNSGSWETQYF	TGTGCCAGCAGTTCTGGGAATTCAGGGTCTTGGGAGACCCAGTACTTC
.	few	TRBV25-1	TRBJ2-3	CASSDSWETSTDTQYF	TGTGCCAGCAGTGATTCATGGGAGACTAGCACAGATACGCAGTATTTT
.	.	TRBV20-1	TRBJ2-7	CSVRGAYEQYF	TGCAGTGTTCGGGGTGCCTACGAGCAGTACTTC
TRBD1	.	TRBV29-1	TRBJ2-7	CSVLLQGATYEQYF	TGCAGCGTCCTTCTGCAGGGGGCTACCTACGAGCAGTACTTC
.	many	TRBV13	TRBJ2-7	CASSLAQSRYEQYF	TGTGCCAGCAGCTTAGCACAGAGCCGCTACGAGCAGTACTTC
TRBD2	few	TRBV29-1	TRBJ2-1	CSVVGLAVNNEQFF	TGCAGCGTTGTCGGGCTAGCGGTTAACAATGAGCAGTTCTTC
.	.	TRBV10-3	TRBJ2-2	CAIPGELFF	TGTGCCATACCCGGGGAGCTGTTTTTT
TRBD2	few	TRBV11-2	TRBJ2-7	CASSAREGMGYEQYF	TGTGCCAGCAGCGCGCGGGAGGGGATGGGTTACGAGCAGTACTTC
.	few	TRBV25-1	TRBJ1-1	CASSEPQNTEAFF	TGTGCCAGCAGTGAACCACAGAACACTGAAGCTTTCTTT
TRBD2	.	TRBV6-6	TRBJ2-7	CASSSGTSGIEQYF	TGTGCCAGCAGTTCCGGGACTAGCGGGATCGAGCAGTACTTC
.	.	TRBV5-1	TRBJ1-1	CASSSSGQRPTEAFF	TGCGCCAGCAGCTCGTCAGGACAGAGGCCCACTGAAGCTTTCTTT
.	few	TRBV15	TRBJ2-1	CATRPTGRGSYNEQFF	TGTGCCACCAGGCCGACAGGGCGGGGCTCCTACAATGAGCAGTTCTTC
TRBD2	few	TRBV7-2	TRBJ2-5	CASSLEDSGRPRETQYF	TGTGCCAGCAGCTTAGAGGACAGCGGGAGGCCGCGGGAGACCCAGTACTTC
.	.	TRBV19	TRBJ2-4	CASSIGGRQPTKNIQYF	TGTGCCAGTAGTATTGGTGGGCGGCAACCAACCAAAAACATTCAGTACTTC
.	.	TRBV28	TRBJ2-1	CASSFAGPTVNEQFF	TGTGCCAGCAGTTTCGCGGGACCCACTGTGAATGAGCAGTTCTTC
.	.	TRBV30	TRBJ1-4	CAWSSQTRRTATNEKLFF	TGTGCCTGGAGTTCCCAAACGCGGAGGACGGCAACTAATGAAAAACTGTTTTTT
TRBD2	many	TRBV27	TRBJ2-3	CASSRTSGRGGTDTQYF	TGTGCCAGCTCTAGGACTAGCGGGAGGGGGGGCACAGATACGCAGTATTTT
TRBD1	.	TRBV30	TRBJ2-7	CAWSRDRGYEQYF	TGTGCCTGGAGCCGGGACAGGGGGTACGAGCAGTACTTC
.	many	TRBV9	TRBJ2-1	CASSERTQGNEQFF	TGTGCCAGCAGCGAGAGGACCCAGGGGAATGAGCAGTTCTTC
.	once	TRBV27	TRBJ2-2	CASSLFMVQGTGELFF	TGTGCCAGCAGTTTATTTATGGTGCAGGGGACCGGGGAGCTGTTTTTT
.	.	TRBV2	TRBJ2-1	CASSESRNSYNEQFF	TGTGCCAGCAGTGAATCGCGGAACTCCTACAATGAGCAGTTCTTC
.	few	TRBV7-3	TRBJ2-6	CASSQTAGSSGANVLTF	TGTGCCAGCAGCCAAACCGCAGGGAGTAGTGGGGCCAACGTCCTGACTTTC
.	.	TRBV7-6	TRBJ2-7	CASSFGTETYEQYF	TGTGCCAGCAGCTTTGGGACGGAGACCTACGAGCAGTACTTC
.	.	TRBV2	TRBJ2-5	CASSIGEGRTQYF	TGTGCCAGCAGCATTGGGGAAGGGAGGACCCAGTACTTC
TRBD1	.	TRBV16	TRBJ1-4	CASSQFPPRDRGEKLFF	TGTGCCAGCAGCCAATTCCCTCCACGCGACAGGGGAGAAAAACTGTTTTTT
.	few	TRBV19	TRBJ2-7	CASSIGEGEQYF	TGTGCCAGTAGTATAGGGGAAGGCGAGCAGTACTTC
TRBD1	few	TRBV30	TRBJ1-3	CAWRDRFARRSGNTIYF	TGTGCCTGGAGGGACAGGTTCGCTCGCCGCTCTGGAAACACCATATATTTT
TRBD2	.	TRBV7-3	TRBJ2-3	CASSAGADTQYF	TGTGCCAGCAGCGCGGGGGCAGATACGCAGTATTTT
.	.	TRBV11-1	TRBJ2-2	CASSRDGKGTGELFF	TGTGCCAGCAGCCGGGACGGGAAAGGCACCGGGGAGCTGTTTTTT
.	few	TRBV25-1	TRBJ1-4	CASSGLGQGAAEKLFF	TGTGCCAGCAGTGGCCTTGGGCAGGGAGCGGCTGAAAAACTGTTTTTT
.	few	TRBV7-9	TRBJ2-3	CASSSPRAGSLSTDTQYF	TGTGCCAGCAGCTCCCCTAGGGCCGGGTCCCTTAGCACAGATACGCAGTATTTT
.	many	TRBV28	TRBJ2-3	CASRGGGPLTDTQYF	TGTGCCAGCAGGGGAGGAGGGCCCTTAACAGATACGCAGTATTTT
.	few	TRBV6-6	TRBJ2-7	CASRGDPYEQYF	TGTGCCAGCAGAGGAGATCCCTACGAGCAGTACTTC
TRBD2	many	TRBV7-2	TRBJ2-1	CASSSGLAGGPVQFF	TGTGCCAGCAGCTCCGGACTAGCGGGAGGGCCCGTGCAGTTCTTC
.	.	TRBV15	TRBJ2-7	CATSRGGQNYEQYF	TGTGCCACCAGCAGGGGTGGACAGAACTACGAGCAGTACTTC
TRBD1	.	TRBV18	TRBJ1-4	CSSSPNGNRGDNEKLFF	TGTTCCAGCTCACCAAACGGAAACAGGGGGGATAATGAAAAACTGTTTTTT
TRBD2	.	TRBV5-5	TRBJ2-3	CASLRAGVGTDTQYF	TGTGCCAGCCTGAGAGCGGGAGTCGGCACAGATACGCAGTATTTT
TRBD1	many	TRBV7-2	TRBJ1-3	CASSVTGGFSGNTIYF	TGTGCCAGCAGCGTTACAGGGGGGTTCTCTGGAAACACCATATATTTT
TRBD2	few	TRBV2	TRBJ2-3	CASSARLAGGDTQYF	TGTGCCAGCAGTGCCAGACTAGCGGGAGGAGATACGCAGTATTTT
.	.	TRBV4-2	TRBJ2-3	CASSRGDMGQGHNTDTQYF	TGTGCCAGCAGCCGAGGGGACATGGGGCAGGGCCACAACACAGATACGCAGTATTTT
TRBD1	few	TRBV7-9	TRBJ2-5	CASSFRPGTAKETQYF	TGTGCCAGCAGTTTCCGCCCCGGGACAGCAAAAGAGACCCAGTACTTC